These 29 T cell receptor beta chains originate from one sample sequenced in a study of spatial heterogeneity in lung cancer. Time point described: sample taken at primary tumor resection. Unsorted whole RNA of tumor, nontumor lung or frozen PBMC was sequenced. A single record per CDR3 protein comes from TCRdb applying MiXCR to the 5' RACE reads. In the table there are 5,500 to 6,500 distinct CDR3 sequences, around 13% of which are singletons. Sequenced material: normal lung tissue next to the tumor, taken at surgery. Receptors originate from a male donor with early-stage non-small cell lung cancer.

Relative to its sample, this clonotype is medium-sized. V gene TRBV7-6 combines with J gene TRBJ2-1, with 8 bases lining up with TRBD2. The CDR3 sequence is 16 residues long. Germline trimming cut 1 base from V and 6 bases from J; bases unmatched to any gene: 8. CDR1 is SGHVS, CDR2 FNYEAQ, per germline. The CDR3 loop reads CASSLDVREAGNEQFF. The CDR3 DNA follows: TGTGCCAGCAGCTTAGATGTGCGGGAGGCTGGCAATGAGCAGTTCTTC.

At least ten counts were recorded for this clonotype. DNA of the CDR3: TGTGCCAGCAACGGGGGGCGCGGTAATGAGCAGTTCTTC. This codes for CASNGGRGNEQFF. The V gene is TRBV25-1, the J gene TRBJ2-1, with D maybe TRBD2 (7 bases). V lost 7 bases, J lost 7 bases, and 14 bases lay in between. Germline V gene lookup returns CDR1 MGHDK and CDR2 SYGVNS. The CDR3 sequence is 13 residues long.

This clonotype was picked up many times. The chain uses TRBV12-3 or TRBV12-4 and TRBJ2-2; D uncertain. V lost 5 bases to trimming and J lost 1 base, with 11 bases between them. The CDR3 contains 15 residues. The CDR3 nucleotides read TGTGCCAGCAGTCTAGAATCGGGGAACACCGGGGAGCTGTTTTTT. Translation: CASSLESGNTGELFF.

This clonotype has a count of ten or more. This chain connects TRBV11-2 to TRBJ2-5; D gene uncertain. The CDR3 runs to 12 residues. CDR1 and CDR2 from the germline V gene are SGHAT and FQNNGV. V gave up 5 bases and J gave up 0 bases, with 4 bases separating them. CDR3 residues: CASSAHQETQYF. The CDR3 DNA sequence: TGTGCCAGCAGCGCTCACCAAGAGACCCAGTACTTC.

J is TRBJ1-5 and V is TRBV6-6, with D hard to call. CDR1 and CDR2 from the germline V gene are MNHNY and SVGAGI (reference sequence). V was pared by 2 bases and J by 2 bases, with 13 bases between. The CDR3 contains 16 residues. The CDR3 coding sequence is TGTGCCAGCAGTTACGAGCGACGTTTAGGCAATCAGCCCCAGCATTTT. Protein: CASSYERRLGNQPQHF.

V usage is TRBV10-3 and J usage is TRBJ2-3; D not resolved. In germline, CDR1 is ENHRY, CDR2 SYGVKD. The V end lost 3 bases, the J end lost 7 bases, and 11 bases lay between the germline ends. This CDR3 spans 13 amino acids. The CDR3 nucleotides read TGTGCCATCAGTGACGGCTTCACCAATACGCAGTATTTT. This translates into CAISDGFTNTQYF.

By share, this clonotype counts as medium-sized. The V call is TRBV7-2, the J call TRBJ2-3; 9 bases match TRBD2. Germline-derived CDR1 and CDR2 are SGHTA and FQGNSA. Losses at the gene ends were 1 base for V and 11 bases for J; bases not matched to a gene: 10. This CDR3 has 15 residues. In nucleotides, the CDR3 is TGTGCCAGCAGCTTAGTGTATGGGACTAGCAGCGAGCAGTATTTT. Translating it yields CASSLVYGTSSEQYF.

The chain is built from TRBV6-5 and TRBJ1-1; D remains unclear. This CDR3 is built from 13 residues. Germline V gene data show CDR1 as MNHEY and CDR2 as SVGAGI. Trimming pared 6 bases from V and 1 base from J, leaving 9 bases between. The CDR3 spells CASSPSWNTEAFF. CDR3 nucleotide sequence: TGTGCCAGCAGCCCGAGCTGGAACACTGAAGCTTTCTTT.

This clonotype qualifies as medium-sized. This chain uses TRBV28 with TRBJ2-3; D call uncertain. Trimming shortened V by 6 bases and J by 2 bases, and 12 bases separated the two germline ends. Germline V gives CDR1 MDHEN, CDR2 SYDVKM. This CDR3 has 14 residues. The CDR3 here is CASSRDSFTDTQYF. The CDR3 nucleotides are TGTGCCAGCAGCCGCGATTCCTTCACAGATACGCAGTATTTT.

In this sample, this clonotype turned up many times. The chain combines TRBV7-9 with TRBJ2-5; TRBD1 matches at 7 bases. The CDR3 runs to 15 residues. Germline assignment: CDR1 SEHNR and CDR2 FQNEAQ (reference sequence). Trimming removed 5 bases from V and 1 base from J; junction bases left unmatched: 7. DNA for the CDR3: TGTGCCAGCAGCGAAATGGGACAGACCCAAGAGACCCAGTACTTC. Protein sequence: CASSEMGQTQETQYF.

This clonotype is medium-sized. The V and J genes are TRBV20-1 and TRBJ1-5; D is perhaps TRBD1 (6 bases). Germline CDR1 reads DFQATT; CDR2 reads SNEGSKA (reference sequence). The CDR3 length is 13 residues. Trimming removed 3 bases at V and 5 bases at J, with 11 bases between. CDR3 loop: CSARRGWDQPQHF. The CDR3 DNA reads as TGCAGTGCTAGGAGGGGGTGGGATCAGCCCCAGCATTTT.

This clonotype occurred many times. This chain joins TRBV10-2 and TRBJ2-3; D is possibly TRBD1 (8 bases). V was pared by 2 bases and J by 4 bases, with 16 bases between. Germline CDR1 and CDR2: WSHSY and SAAADI. The CDR3 sequence is 16 residues long. The CDR3 loop reads CASSEANRGGADTQYF. CDR3 in DNA: TGCGCCAGCAGTGAGGCGAACAGGGGGGGGGCAGATACGCAGTATTTT.

This clonotype was detected ten times or more. V usage is TRBV14 and J usage is TRBJ2-5; the match to TRBD2 covers 8 bases. Germline V CDR1 and CDR2: SGHDN, FVKESK. Germline trimming cut 4 bases from V and 2 bases from J; bases unmatched to any gene: 9. The CDR3 extends over 16 amino acids. As DNA, the CDR3 is TGTGCCAGCAGCCTGCCCGGGACTAGAGGACAAGAGACCCAGTACTTC. Amino acid sequence: CASSLPGTRGQETQYF. Full variable domain (remainder filled in from reference TRBV14 and TRBJ2-5): EAGVTQFPSHSVIEKGQTVTLRCDPISGHDNLYWYRRVMGKEIKFLLHFVKESKQDESGMPNNRFLAERTGGTYSTLKVQPAELEDSGVYFCASSLPGTRGQETQYFGPGTRLLVL.

Many counts were recorded for this clonotype. The chain couples TRBV2 to TRBJ1-1; no clear D gene. The V and J ends lost 2 bases and 1 base respectively, with 5 bases between them. The CDR3 sequence is 13 residues long. Germline V gene lookup returns CDR1 SNHLY and CDR2 FYNNEI. CDR3 DNA: TGTGCCAGCAGTGAATTGGAGAACACTGAAGCTTTCTTT. Protein product: CASSELENTEAFF.

The gene calls are TRBV27 and TRBJ2-2; D is uncertain. This CDR3 contains 14 residues. Trimming took 6 bases from V and 3 from J, leaving 11 bases between them. Germline CDR1 MNHEY, CDR2 SMNVEV (reference sequence). CDR3 protein: CASRQLSDTGELFF. The CDR3 DNA is TGTGCCAGCAGGCAATTGAGTGACACCGGGGAGCTGTTTTTT.

Concerning this clonotype itself: The junction and the germline gene differ at one end; a read error may be behind it. The genes are TRBV7-2 and TRBJ1-4; TRBD1 aligns across 7 bases. From germline, CDR1 is SGHTA and CDR2 FQGNSA. The CDR3 sequence is 16 residues long. For the CDR3, the DNA is TGTGCCAGCAGCTCCGGAGGGGGCTATACTAACGAAAAACTGTTTTTT. This translates into CASSSGGGYTNEKLFF.

This clonotype is medium-sized. V gene TRBV6-1 combines with J gene TRBJ2-5, with D possibly matching TRBD2 (6 bases). V lost 2 bases and J 2 bases, leaving 9 bases between the germline ends. CDR1 and CDR2 (germline): MNHNS, SASEGT. This CDR3 comprises 14 residues. CDR3 DNA: TGTGCCAGCAGTGAAACGGCGGGACAAGAGACCCAGTACTTC. Translation: CASSETAGQETQYF.

This clonotype was detected ten times or more. This chain connects TRBV5-1 to TRBJ2-3; D tentatively reads TRBD1 or TRBD2 (5 bases each). Germline CDR1 and CDR2: SGHRS and YFSETQ. The CDR3 sequence is 13 residues long. The ends were cut back, 4 bases at V and 1 base at J, with 7 bases in the middle. DNA of the CDR3: TGCGCCAGCAGCCTGGGGGGCACAGATACGCAGTATTTT. Translation: CASSLGGTDTQYF.

This clonotype was seen ten or more times. V and J are TRBV7-9 and TRBJ2-5; weak D call: TRBD1 (6 bases). This CDR3 contains 17 residues. V was pared by 10 bases and J by 1 base, with 25 bases between. Germline CDR1 reads SEHNR; CDR2 reads FQNEAQ (reference sequence). The CDR3 region has the DNA TGTGCCATCACCTCGCTTATGGAGACAGGAGTCCAAGAGACCCAGTACTTC. It specifies CAITSLMETGVQETQYF. The whole variable domain, filled in from reference TRBV7-9 and TRBJ2-5, reads DTGVSQNPRHKITKRGQNVTFRCDPISEHNRLYWYRQTLGQGPEFLTYFQNEAQLEKSRLLSDRFSAERPKGSFSTLEIQRTEQGDSAMYLCAITSLMETGVQETQYFGPGTRLLVL.

This clonotype was recorded at least ten times. The V and J genes are TRBV6-1 and TRBJ2-7; D is unresolved. Trimming pared 0 bases from V and 2 bases from J, leaving 8 bases between. The germline V gene has CDR1 MNHNS and CDR2 SASEGT. The CDR3 contains 14 residues. Here the CDR3 DNA reads TGTGCCAGCAGTGAAGCCGGTGGGGCCTACGAGCAGTACTTC. As protein: CASSEAGGAYEQYF.

This clonotype is medium-sized. The chain employs TRBV6-6 and TRBJ2-5; D gene ambiguous. CDR3 length equals 11 residues. V was clipped by 6 bases and J by 4 bases, with 6 bases between them. Germline CDR1 MNHNY, CDR2 SVGAGI (reference sequence). Written as DNA, the CDR3 is TGTGCCAGCAGGGAAACAGAGACCCAGTACTTC. Translation: CASRETETQYF.

By share, this clonotype counts as medium-sized. The rearrangement links TRBV6-6 to TRBJ2-3; 9 bases align to TRBD2. CDR1 is MNHNY, CDR2 SVGAGI, per germline (reference sequence). The CDR3 loop spans 16 amino acids. Trimming cost V 6 bases and J 4 bases; bases outside gene matches: 11. The CDR3 region has the DNA TGTGCCAGCAGCTCTTACGACGAGCGGGAGGCAGATACGCAGTATTTT. Protein: CASSSYDEREADTQYF.

This clonotype was seen many times. V usage is TRBV29-1 and J usage is TRBJ2-1; 10 bases align to TRBD2. Germline CDR1 is SQVTM and CDR2 is ANQGSEA. This CDR3 is 17 amino acids long. V gave up 0 bases and J gave up 2 bases; unmatched junction bases: 7. CDR3 DNA: TGCAGCGTTGAAGATCCCCTAGCGGGAGTTACCTACAATGAGCAGTTCTTC. It translates to CSVEDPLAGVTYNEQFF.

This clonotype was detected ten times or more. The J gene is TRBJ2-7, the V gene TRBV20-1; 11 bases align to TRBD2. The V segment lost 5 bases and the J segment 3 bases; nucleotides outside the gene matches: 9. Germline loops: CDR1 DFQATT, CDR2 SNEGSKA (reference sequence). This CDR3 is built from 15 residues. Here the CDR3 reads CSARPGTSGNYEQYF. Here the CDR3 DNA reads TGCAGTGCTCGGCCCGGGACTAGCGGCAACTACGAGCAGTACTTC.

This clonotype is labeled as medium-sized (0.01 to 0.1%). The rearrangement joins TRBV11-2 to TRBJ2-1; 7 nucleotides align to TRBD1. With 3 bases clipped from V and 8 bases from J, the junction kept 7 bases outside the gene matches. CDR3 length: 14 amino acids. Germline CDR1 is SGHAT and CDR2 is FQNNGV. This chain's CDR3 is CASSLGQFSDEQFF. DNA for the CDR3: TGTGCCAGCAGCTTGGGACAGTTTTCGGATGAGCAGTTCTTC.

This clonotype ranks as medium-sized. J is TRBJ2-1 and V is TRBV29-1, with 7 positions matching TRBD1. Per germline, CDR1 SQVTM and CDR2 ANQGSEA. The CDR3 has 13 amino acids. V shed 3 bases and J 8 bases; nucleotides not matched to a gene: 7. The CDR3 reads CSVDRGWDDEQFF. The CDR3 nucleotides read TGCAGCGTTGACAGGGGGTGGGACGATGAGCAGTTCTTC.

In this sample, this clonotype turned up many times. V gene TRBV10-3 combines with J gene TRBJ1-1; 8 bases match TRBD1. V shed 6 bases and J 1 base; nucleotides not matched to a gene: 4. Germline-derived CDR1 and CDR2 are ENHRY and SYGVKD. The CDR3 covers 14 residues. CDR3 coding DNA: TGTGCCATCAGCCTGACAGGGGCGAACACTGAAGCTTTCTTT. Translation: CAISLTGANTEAFF.

This clonotype was seen repeatedly, ten times or more. The chain carries TRBV20-1 and TRBJ1-1; D unclear. The CDR3 length is 13 residues. V was pared by 3 bases and J by 0 bases, with 8 bases between. The germline V gene encodes CDR1 DFQATT and CDR2 SNEGSKA (reference sequence). The CDR3 spells CSASQQMNTEAFF. The CDR3 nucleotides are TGCAGTGCTAGTCAACAGATGAACACTGAAGCTTTCTTT.

The chain recombines TRBV4-1 with TRBJ2-7; 10 nucleotides align to TRBD2. The germline V gene has CDR1 MGHRA and CDR2 YSYEKL. CDR3 size: 15 residues. The ends lost 6 bases at V and 2 bases at J; junction bases unmatched: 7. CDR3 in DNA: TGCGCCAGCAGTCTGACTAGCGGGCCGACCTACGAGCAGTACTTC. It translates to CASSLTSGPTYEQYF.